Listed here are 25 T cell receptor beta chains from one sample, sequenced in a study of blood T cell repertoires in COVID-19. Repertoires were generated with immunoSEQ multiplex PCR, while TCRdb's copy carries only in-frame clones and drops some. Of around 300,000 clones in the sample, 88% were seen once. The specimen was PBMCs or T cells enriched from blood (not recorded which). The receptor source for this set is a woman in her 50s who had recovered from COVID-19.

The chain has TRBV5-1 and TRBJ2-1; no firm D call. This CDR3 is 13 amino acids long. With 1 base removed from V and 5 bases from J, the gap between germline ends came to 7 bases. Germline CDR1 SGHRS, CDR2 YFSETQ. The CDR3 is CASSLFLDNEQFF. In DNA form, the CDR3 reads TGCGCCAGCAGCTTGTTCCTAGACAATGAGCAGTTCTTC. Supplemented by reference TRBV5-1 and TRBJ2-1, the full variable domain reads KAGVTQTPRYLIKTRGQQVTLSCSPISGHRSVSWYQQTPGQGLQFLFEYFSETQRNKGNFPGRFSGRQFSNSRSEMNVSTLELGDSALYLCASSLFLDNEQFFGPGTRLTVL.

This chain uses TRBV29-1 with TRBJ2-1, with TRBD1 identical over 7 bases. The germline V gene encodes CDR1 SQVTM and CDR2 ANQGSEA. This CDR3 region has 13 residues. V gave up 7 bases and J gave up 5 bases; unmatched junction bases: 8. The CDR3 sequence: CSARRGSNNEQFF. CDR3 in DNA: TGCAGCGCCCGCAGGGGGAGTAACAATGAGCAGTTCTTC.

This CDR3 is CASSQDWQGNEKLFF. DNA of the CDR3: TGTGCCAGCAGCCAAGATTGGCAGGGTAATGAAAAACTGTTTTTT. The chain couples TRBV3-1 (or the pseudogene TRBV3-2) to TRBJ1-4; TRBD1 might be the D (5 bases). Trimming pared 0 bases from V and 4 bases from J, leaving 9 bases between. CDR1 and CDR2 (germline): LGHDT, YNNKEL (reference sequence). The CDR3 length is 15 residues.

The chain recombines TRBV28 with TRBJ2-7; 8 bases agree with TRBD1. Germline lookup yields CDR1 MDHEN and CDR2 SYDVKM. After removal of 6 bases from V and 6 bases from J, the junction contained 16 bases not matched to a gene. This CDR3 has 16 amino acids. DNA for the CDR3: TGTGCCAGCAGCGGAATTGGGACAGGCGCTTTCCTCGAGCAGTACTTC. Protein product: CASSGIGTGAFLEQYF.

V gene TRBV7-2 combines with J gene TRBJ1-2, with no clear D. V was trimmed by 2 bases and J by 1 base, leaving 8 bases between them. The V gene's germline CDR1 is SGHTA and CDR2 FQGNSA. This CDR3 comprises 14 residues. Written as DNA, the CDR3 is TGTGCCAGCAGCTTACCGCCAGTTAACTATGGCTACACCTTC. This sequence encodes CASSLPPVNYGYTF.

This chain joins TRBV7-6 and TRBJ1-2; 9 bases line up with TRBD1. This CDR3 has 14 residues. V lost 5 bases, J lost 1 base, and 2 bases stayed unmatched. CDR1 and CDR2 from the germline V gene are SGHVS and FNYEAQ. The DNA for the CDR3 is TGTGCCAGCAGCCCGGACAGGGGTAACTATGGCTACACCTTC. Its translation: CASSPDRGNYGYTF.

The V call is TRBV4-2, the J call TRBJ2-7; the D is unclear. Germline V lookup: CDR1 LGHNA, CDR2 YNFKEQ. This CDR3 has 15 amino acids. The V and J ends lost 1 base and 2 bases respectively, with 12 bases between them. The chain's CDR3 is CASSQGGHFAYEQYF. CDR3 DNA: TGTGCCAGCAGCCAAGGAGGCCACTTTGCCTACGAGCAGTACTTC.

The chain employs TRBV6-5 and TRBJ1-1, with TRBD1 matching over 8 bases. Germline assignment: CDR1 MNHEY and CDR2 SVGAGI. The CDR3 sequence is 15 residues long. V lost 2 bases to trimming and J lost 4 bases; unmatched junction nucleotides: 6. Here the CDR3 reads CASSYGRGPVTEAFF. Written as DNA, the CDR3 is TGTGCCAGCAGTTACGGCAGGGGGCCGGTCACTGAAGCTTTCTTT.

The chain is built from TRBV7-3 and TRBJ1-1, with D maybe TRBD1 (6 bases). Per the germline V gene, CDR1 is SGHTA and CDR2 is FQGTGA. Deletions cut 0 bases from V and 5 bases from J, with 13 bases between. The length of the CDR3 is 15 residues. CDR3 bases: TGTGCCAGCAGCTTAACCGGCGGGCAGGGGACTGAAGCTTTCTTT. It encodes CASSLTGGQGTEAFF.

The chain joins TRBV5-5 to TRBJ2-3, with 8 nucleotides matching TRBD1. V lost 0 bases, J lost 2 bases, and 2 bases stayed unmatched. Per the germline V gene, CDR1 is SGHKS and CDR2 is YYEKEE (reference sequence). This CDR3 has 15 amino acids. The CDR3 protein is CASSLGTGNTDTQYF. The CDR3 nucleotides are TGTGCCAGCAGCTTGGGGACAGGGAACACAGATACGCAGTATTTT.

The chain joins TRBV7-9 to TRBJ2-5; 13 bases align to TRBD2. The J segment lost 3 bases and the V segment lost 1 base, leaving 8 bases of the junction unmatched. The CDR3 runs 18 residues. CDR1 and CDR2 (germline): SEHNR, FQNEAQ (reference sequence). In DNA form, the CDR3 reads TGTGCCAGCAGCTTAGGATCCCTAGGACTAGCGGGAGAAGAGACCCAGTACTTC. This sequence encodes CASSLGSLGLAGEETQYF.

The rearrangement links TRBV5-4 to TRBJ2-7; 16 bases are shared with TRBD2. This CDR3 region has 16 residues. Germline-derived CDR1 and CDR2 are SGHNT and YYREEE (reference sequence). Trimming at V came to 4 bases and at J to 7 bases, leaving 8 bases not matched to a gene. Here the CDR3 DNA reads TGTGCCAGCAGCCCCGGGACTAGCGGGAGGGCTGGGGAGCAGTACTTC. This codes for CASSPGTSGRAGEQYF.

The rearrangement uses TRBV9 and TRBJ2-7; no firm D call. With 7 bases removed from V and 0 bases from J, the gap between germline ends came to 8 bases. This CDR3 is 12 amino acids long. The germline V gene has CDR1 SGDLS and CDR2 YYNGEE. The CDR3 here is CASFLSSYEQYF. DNA of the CDR3: TGTGCCAGCTTTCTTAGCTCCTACGAGCAGTACTTC.

The rearrangement uses TRBV25-1 and TRBJ2-7, with D tentatively TRBD2 (5 bases). Germline assignment: CDR1 MGHDK and CDR2 SYGVNS. Trimming shortened V by 8 bases and J by 2 bases, and 16 bases separated the two germline ends. The CDR3 has 14 amino acids. As DNA, the CDR3 is TGTGCCAGCTTCTTGAAGCTAGCCGCCTACGAGCAGTACTTC. Its protein product is CASFLKLAAYEQYF.

This clone was picked up a small number of times. The chain employs TRBV30 and TRBJ1-2, with D maybe TRBD1 (6 bases). This CDR3 comprises 14 residues. Trimming pared 0 bases from V and 2 bases from J, leaving 10 bases between. Germline V gives CDR1 GTSNPN, CDR2 SVGIG (reference sequence). CDR3 sequence reads: CAWSVRGANYGYTF. The CDR3 nucleotides are TGTGCCTGGAGTGTGCGGGGGGCGAACTATGGCTACACCTTC.

Here the CDR3 reads CASRKTVYEQYF. CDR3 nucleotide sequence: TGTGCCAGCAGGAAGACAGTCTACGAGCAGTACTTC. The chain couples TRBV27 to TRBJ2-7; TRBD1 is a possible D gene (5 bases). The CDR3 consists of 12 residues. Germline V gene lookup returns CDR1 MNHEY and CDR2 SMNVEV (reference sequence). The germline V and J ends were trimmed by 6 bases and 3 bases, with 9 bases remaining between them.

The CDR3 DNA reads TGTGCCAGCAGCCCCACGAGCCAGGGGAAGAATTCACCCCTCCACTTT. Translation: CASSPTSQGKNSPLHF. V is TRBV2 and J is TRBJ1-6; D possibly corresponds to TRBD1 (6 bases). Per germline, CDR1 SNHLY and CDR2 FYNNEI. This CDR3 is 16 amino acids long. The V end was cut by 6 bases, the J end by 7 bases, with 19 bases between.

This chain connects TRBV27 to TRBJ1-1; tentatively, D is TRBD1 (6 bases). The CDR3 covers 14 residues. V was clipped by 7 bases and J by 6 bases, with 18 bases between them. Germline V gene lookup returns CDR1 MNHEY and CDR2 SMNVEV (reference sequence). The CDR3 loop is CASMGAIRDAEAFF. CDR3 nucleotides: TGTGCCAGCATGGGGGCGATCCGAGACGCTGAAGCTTTCTTT.

The V and J genes are TRBV18 and TRBJ1-1; D may be TRBD1 (6 bases). Trimming cost V 5 bases and J 3 bases, with 16 bases left between them. The germline V gene encodes CDR1 KGHSH and CDR2 LQKENI. The CDR3 is 15 residues long. CDR3 nucleotides: TGTGCCAGCTCATCTACAGGGTTCATCTACACTGAAGCTTTCTTT. It is translated as CASSSTGFIYTEAFF.

This clone was recorded a few times. The V gene is TRBV28, the J gene TRBJ1-5; 10 bases are shared with TRBD1. The V and J ends lost 0 bases and 6 bases, in that order; junction bases with no gene match: 2. The CDR3 is 15 amino acids. Looked up from germline, CDR1 is MDHEN and CDR2 is SYDVKM. The CDR3 DNA is TGTGCCAGCAGTTTATGGGACAGGGGGTCTCAGCCCCAGCATTTT. It yields the protein CASSLWDRGSQPQHF.

This chain connects TRBV5-6 to TRBJ1-1, with TRBD1 matching 7 bases. The germline V gene has CDR1 SGHDT and CDR2 YYEEEE. V gave up 4 bases and J gave up 1 base; unmatched junction bases: 4. The CDR3 is 14 residues long. The CDR3 here is CASSGDSENTEAFF. CDR3 bases: TGTGCCAGCAGCGGGGACAGTGAGAACACTGAAGCTTTCTTT.

V gene TRBV14 combines with J gene TRBJ2-7; tentatively, D is TRBD1 (5 bases). From germline, CDR1 is SGHDN and CDR2 FVKESK. This CDR3 region has 16 residues. Trimming cost V 0 bases and J 6 bases, with 18 bases left between them. The chain's CDR3 is CASSQDRQPGPLEQYF. The CDR3 nucleotides read TGTGCCAGCAGCCAAGATCGACAGCCCGGTCCCCTCGAGCAGTACTTC.

V is TRBV4-2 and J is TRBJ1-1; D remains ambiguous. CDR3 size: 15 residues. Looked up from germline, CDR1 is LGHNA and CDR2 is YNFKEQ. V was shortened by 0 bases and J by 1 base, with 9 bases between the two germline ends. The CDR3, as DNA: TGTGCCAGCAGCCAAGAACTACGGGGGAACACTGAAGCTTTCTTT. This codes for CASSQELRGNTEAFF.

This chain connects TRBV11-2 to TRBJ1-2; TRBD1 aligns across 7 bases. Germline CDR1 and CDR2: SGHAT and FQNNGV. This CDR3 spans 13 amino acids. V shed 4 bases, J shed 8 bases, and the junction held 7 bases outside the gene matches. CDR3 in amino acids: CASSSGQLSGYTF. The DNA for the CDR3 is TGTGCCAGCAGCTCGGGACAGCTGTCGGGCTACACCTTC.

The chain uses TRBV5-1 and TRBJ2-3, with 9 bases aligning to TRBD1. CDR1 is SGHRS and CDR2 is YFSETQ in the germline V gene. Germline trimming cut 0 bases from V and 6 bases from J; bases unmatched to any gene: 2. The CDR3 covers 14 residues. CDR3 nucleotides: TGCGCCAGCAGCTTGGCGGGACAGGGCGATACGCAGTATTTT. This sequence encodes CASSLAGQGDTQYF.